This T cell receptor (beta chain) was recorded in a study of blood T cell repertoires in COVID-19. Study in general: The United States, Italy and Spain were the sources of the acute and convalescent COVID-19 samples. The cDNA or gDNA used as material had been derived from T cells, B-cell-depleted T cells, or PBMCs.

Original data processing: Counts of nucleated cells, estimated from reference gene primer amplification, were obtained. Here immunoSEQ multiplex PCR was the method, and the copy in TCRdb shows in-frame clones only, minus some. V and J calls and clone size follow that table, whereas D and trimming were derived from the DNA. The sample records under 95,000 clones, 70% to 85% being singletons. The length of the CDR3 is 15 residues. With V trimmed by 6 bases and J by 8 bases, 11 bases remained unmatched. The germline V gene has CDR1 ENHRY and CDR2 SYGVKD. The clonotype was recovered from a man aged 60 to 75 with active or convalescent COVID-19. The specimen sequenced was peripheral blood. The V gene is TRBV10-3, the J gene TRBJ1-1; TRBD1 matches at 11 bases. The DNA of the CDR3 is TGTGCCATCAGCCCCGGCGGGACAGGGGGTCTGGAAGCTTTCTTT. As protein: CAISPGGTGGLEAFF.